Below, one TCR beta chain is given with its context. This CDR3 is 15 amino acids long. With 5 bases clipped from V and 5 bases from J, the junction kept 6 bases outside the gene matches. Germline-derived CDR1 and CDR2 are MNHEY and SVGAGI. This sample is drawn from a study of blood T cell repertoires in COVID-19. The wider study: Sites in the United States, Italy and Spain provided acute and convalescent COVID-19 samples. PBMCs, B-cell-depleted T cells, or T cells provided the cDNA or gDNA that made up the material.

Produced via immunoSEQ multiplex PCR; TCRdb's table is partial and in-frame only. The table has tens of thousands of clones, approximately 80% seen once. This clonotype was sampled from a woman older than 75 with acute or convalescent COVID-19. The material sequenced was peripheral blood. This chain uses TRBV6-5 with TRBJ2-5; 12 bases are shared with TRBD2. The CDR3 sequence is CASSPLAGGWETQYF. In DNA form, the CDR3 reads TGTGCCAGCAGTCCTCTAGCGGGGGGGTGGGAGACCCAGTACTTC.